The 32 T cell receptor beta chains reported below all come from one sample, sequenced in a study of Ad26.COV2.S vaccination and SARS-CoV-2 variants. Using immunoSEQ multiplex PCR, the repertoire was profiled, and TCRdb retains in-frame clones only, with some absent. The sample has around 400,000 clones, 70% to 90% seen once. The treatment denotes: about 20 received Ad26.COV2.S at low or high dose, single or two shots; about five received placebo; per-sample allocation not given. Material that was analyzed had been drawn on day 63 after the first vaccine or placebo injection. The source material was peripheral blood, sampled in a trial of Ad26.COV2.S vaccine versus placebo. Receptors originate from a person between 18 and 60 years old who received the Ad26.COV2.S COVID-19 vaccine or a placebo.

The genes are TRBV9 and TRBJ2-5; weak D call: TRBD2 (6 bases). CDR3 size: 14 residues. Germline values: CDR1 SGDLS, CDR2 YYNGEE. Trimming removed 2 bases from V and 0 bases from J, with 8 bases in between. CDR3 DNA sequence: TGTGCCAGCAGCGTCCGGGACTACCAAGAGACCCAGTACTTC. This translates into CASSVRDYQETQYF.

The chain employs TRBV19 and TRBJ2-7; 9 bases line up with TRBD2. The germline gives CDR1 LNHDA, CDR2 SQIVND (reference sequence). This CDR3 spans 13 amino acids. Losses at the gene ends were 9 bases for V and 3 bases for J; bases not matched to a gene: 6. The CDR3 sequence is CASQTSGDYEQYF. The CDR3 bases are TGTGCCAGCCAGACTAGCGGAGACTACGAGCAGTACTTC.

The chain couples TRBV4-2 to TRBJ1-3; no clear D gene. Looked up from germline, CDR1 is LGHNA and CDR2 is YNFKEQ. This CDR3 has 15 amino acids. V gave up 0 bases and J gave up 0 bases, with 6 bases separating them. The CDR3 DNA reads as TGTGCCAGCAGCCAAGATATGGGCTCTGGAAACACCATATATTTT. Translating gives CASSQDMGSGNTIYF.

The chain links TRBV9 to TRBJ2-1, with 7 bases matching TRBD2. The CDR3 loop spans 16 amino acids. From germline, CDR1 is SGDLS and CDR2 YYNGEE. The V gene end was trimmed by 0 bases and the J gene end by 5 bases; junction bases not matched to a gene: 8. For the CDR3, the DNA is TGTGCCAGCAGCGTAGCGGCGGGAGCATTGGACAATGAGCAGTTCTTC. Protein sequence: CASSVAAGALDNEQFF.

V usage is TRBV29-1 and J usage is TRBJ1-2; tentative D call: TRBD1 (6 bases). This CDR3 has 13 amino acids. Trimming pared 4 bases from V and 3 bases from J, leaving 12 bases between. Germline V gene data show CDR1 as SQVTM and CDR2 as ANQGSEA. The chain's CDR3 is CSVGGRGDYGYTF. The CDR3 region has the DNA TGCAGCGTTGGGGGCAGGGGAGACTATGGCTACACCTTC.

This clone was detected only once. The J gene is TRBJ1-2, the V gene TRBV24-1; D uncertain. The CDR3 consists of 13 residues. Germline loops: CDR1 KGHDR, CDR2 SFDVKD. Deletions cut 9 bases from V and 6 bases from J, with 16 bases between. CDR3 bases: TGTGCCACCGGTCGTTCTGGGTCCCATGGCTACACCTTC. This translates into CATGRSGSHGYTF.

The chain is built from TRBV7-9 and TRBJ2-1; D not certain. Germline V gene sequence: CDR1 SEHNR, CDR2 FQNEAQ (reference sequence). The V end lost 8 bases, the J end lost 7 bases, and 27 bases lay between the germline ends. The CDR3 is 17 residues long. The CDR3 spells CASRPSESSPHGNEQFF. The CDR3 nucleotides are TGTGCCAGCCGACCTTCTGAGTCCAGCCCACACGGGAATGAGCAGTTCTTC.

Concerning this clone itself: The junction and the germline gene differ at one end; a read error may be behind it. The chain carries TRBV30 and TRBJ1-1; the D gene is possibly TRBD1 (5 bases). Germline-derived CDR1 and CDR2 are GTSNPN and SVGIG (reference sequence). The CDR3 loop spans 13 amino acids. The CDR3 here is CAWSFRDSTEAFF. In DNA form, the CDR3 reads TGTGCCTGGAGTTTTCGGGACTCAACTGAGGCTTTCTTT.

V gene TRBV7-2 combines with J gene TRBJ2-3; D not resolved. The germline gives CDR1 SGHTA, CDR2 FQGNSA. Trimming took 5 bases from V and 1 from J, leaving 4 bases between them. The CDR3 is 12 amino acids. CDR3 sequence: CASSPGTDTQYF. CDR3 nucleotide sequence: TGTGCCAGCAGCCCCGGCACAGATACGCAGTATTTT.

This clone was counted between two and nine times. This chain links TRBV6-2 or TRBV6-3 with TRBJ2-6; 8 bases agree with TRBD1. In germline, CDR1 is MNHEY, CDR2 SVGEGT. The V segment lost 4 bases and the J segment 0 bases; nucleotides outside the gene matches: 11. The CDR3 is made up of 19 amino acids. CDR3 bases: TGTGCCAGCAGTTTCCGGGACAGGAGTGCCTTCTCTGGGGCCAACGTCCTGACTTTC. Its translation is CASSFRDRSAFSGANVLTF.

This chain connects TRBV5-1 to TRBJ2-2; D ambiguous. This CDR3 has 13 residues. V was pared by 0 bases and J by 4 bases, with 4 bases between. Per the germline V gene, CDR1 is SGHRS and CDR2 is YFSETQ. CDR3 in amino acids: CASSLDATGELFF. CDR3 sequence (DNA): TGCGCCAGCAGCTTGGATGCCACCGGGGAGCTGTTTTTT.

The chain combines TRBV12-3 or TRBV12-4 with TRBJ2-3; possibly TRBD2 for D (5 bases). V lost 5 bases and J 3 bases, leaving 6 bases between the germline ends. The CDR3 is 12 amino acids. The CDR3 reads CASSRGTDTQYF. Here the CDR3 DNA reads TGTGCCAGCAGTCGGGGAACAGATACGCAGTATTTT.

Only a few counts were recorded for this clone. The CDR3 protein is CSGGGSGTEAFF. The DNA of the CDR3 is TGCAGCGGGGGGGGATCCGGCACTGAAGCTTTCTTT. The V and J genes are TRBV29-1 and TRBJ1-1, with D possibly being TRBD1 (5 bases). The length of the CDR3 is 12 residues. Trimming removed 7 bases at V and 4 bases at J, with 13 bases between. CDR1 and CDR2 from the germline V gene are SQVTM and ANQGSEA.

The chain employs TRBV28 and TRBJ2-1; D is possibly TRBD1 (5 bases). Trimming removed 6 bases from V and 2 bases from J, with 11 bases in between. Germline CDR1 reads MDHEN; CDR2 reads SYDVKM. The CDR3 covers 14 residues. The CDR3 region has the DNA TGTGCCAGCAGCCAGGGTTTACCCTACAATGAGCAGTTCTTC. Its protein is CASSQGLPYNEQFF.

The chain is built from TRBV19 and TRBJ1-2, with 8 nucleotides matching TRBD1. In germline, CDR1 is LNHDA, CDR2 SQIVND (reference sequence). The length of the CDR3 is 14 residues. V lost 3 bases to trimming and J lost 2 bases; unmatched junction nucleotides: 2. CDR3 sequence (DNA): TGTGCCAGTAGTATCCCAGGGGGCAACTATGGCTACACCTTC. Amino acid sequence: CASSIPGGNYGYTF.

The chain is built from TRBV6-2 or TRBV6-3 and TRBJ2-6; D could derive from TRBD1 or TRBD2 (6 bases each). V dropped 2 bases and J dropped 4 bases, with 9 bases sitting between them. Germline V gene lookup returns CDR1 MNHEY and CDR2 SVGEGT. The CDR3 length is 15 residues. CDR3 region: CASSYRGTGANVLTF. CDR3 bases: TGTGCCAGCAGTTACCGGGGGACAGGGGCCAACGTCCTGACTTTC.

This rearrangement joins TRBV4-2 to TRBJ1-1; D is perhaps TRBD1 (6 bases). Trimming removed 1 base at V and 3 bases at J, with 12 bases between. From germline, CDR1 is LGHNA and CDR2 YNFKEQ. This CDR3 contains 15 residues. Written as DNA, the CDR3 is TGTGCCAGCAGCCAAGGAAAGGGGGGGGACACTGAAGCTTTCTTT. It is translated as CASSQGKGGDTEAFF.

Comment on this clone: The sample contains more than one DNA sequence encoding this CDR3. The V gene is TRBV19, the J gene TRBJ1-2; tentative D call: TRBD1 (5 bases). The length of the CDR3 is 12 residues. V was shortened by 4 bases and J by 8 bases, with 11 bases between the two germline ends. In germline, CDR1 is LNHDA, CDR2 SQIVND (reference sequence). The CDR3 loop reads CASSTAGYGYTF. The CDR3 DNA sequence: TGTGCCAGTAGTACCGCAGGGTACGGCTACACCTTC.

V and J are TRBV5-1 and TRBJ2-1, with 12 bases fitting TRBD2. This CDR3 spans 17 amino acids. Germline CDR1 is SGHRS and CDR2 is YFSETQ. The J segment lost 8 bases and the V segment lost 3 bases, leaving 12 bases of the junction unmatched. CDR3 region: CASSSGLAGGVDDEQFF. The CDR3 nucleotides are TGCGCCAGCAGCTCCGGGCTAGCGGGAGGGGTTGACGATGAGCAGTTCTTC.

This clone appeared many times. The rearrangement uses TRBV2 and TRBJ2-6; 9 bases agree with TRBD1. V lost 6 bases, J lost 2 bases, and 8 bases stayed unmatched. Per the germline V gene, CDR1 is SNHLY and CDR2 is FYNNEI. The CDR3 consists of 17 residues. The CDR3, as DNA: TGTGCCAGCAGGCCCGGGACAGGGATCCCTGGGGCCAACGTCCTGACTTTC. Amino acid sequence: CASRPGTGIPGANVLTF. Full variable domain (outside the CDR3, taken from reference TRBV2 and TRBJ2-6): EPEVTQTPSHQVTQMGQEVILRCVPISNHLYFYWYRQILGQKVEFLVSFYNNEISEKSEIFDDQFSVERPDGSNFTLKIRSTKLEDSAMYFCASRPGTGIPGANVLTFGAGSRLTVL.

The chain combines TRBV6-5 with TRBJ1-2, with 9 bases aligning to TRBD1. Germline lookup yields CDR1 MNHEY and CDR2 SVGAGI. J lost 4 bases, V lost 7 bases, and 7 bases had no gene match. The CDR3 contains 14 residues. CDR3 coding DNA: TGTGCCAGCACTTCGACAGGGGGGTCCTATGGCTACACCTTC. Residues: CASTSTGGSYGYTF.

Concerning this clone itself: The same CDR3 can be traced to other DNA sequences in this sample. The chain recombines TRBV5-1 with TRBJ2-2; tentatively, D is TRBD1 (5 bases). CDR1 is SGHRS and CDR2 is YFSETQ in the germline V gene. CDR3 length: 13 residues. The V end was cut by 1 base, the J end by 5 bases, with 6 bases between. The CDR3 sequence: CASSLSGTGELFF. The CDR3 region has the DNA TGCGCCAGCAGCTTGTCAGGGACCGGGGAGCTGTTTTTT.

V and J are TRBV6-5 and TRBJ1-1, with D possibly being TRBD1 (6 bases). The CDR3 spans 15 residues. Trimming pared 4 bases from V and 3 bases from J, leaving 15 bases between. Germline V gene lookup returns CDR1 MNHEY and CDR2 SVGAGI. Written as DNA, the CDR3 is TGTGCCAGCAGTTTAAAAGTTGGGGGGCACACTGAAGCTTTCTTT. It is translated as CASSLKVGGHTEAFF.

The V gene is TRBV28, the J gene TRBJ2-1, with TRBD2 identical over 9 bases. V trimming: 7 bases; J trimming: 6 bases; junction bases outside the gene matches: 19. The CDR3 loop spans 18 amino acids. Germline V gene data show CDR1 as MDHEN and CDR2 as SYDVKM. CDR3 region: CASTKIRGSGSISNEQFF. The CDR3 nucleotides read TGTGCCAGCACCAAAATCCGGGGTAGCGGGAGCATAAGCAATGAGCAGTTCTTC.

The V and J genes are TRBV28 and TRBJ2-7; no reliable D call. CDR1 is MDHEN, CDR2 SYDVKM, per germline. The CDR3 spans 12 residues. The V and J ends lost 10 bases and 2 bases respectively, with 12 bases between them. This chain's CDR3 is CATLTAAYEQYF. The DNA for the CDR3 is TGTGCCACCCTAACGGCAGCCTACGAGCAGTACTTC.

The CDR3 coding sequence is TGTGCCAGCAGCCGGTGGACGTTAGGTTCTGGAAACACCATATATTTT. Translating it yields CASSRWTLGSGNTIYF. This chain uses TRBV11-3 with TRBJ1-3; D not certain. Germline loops: CDR1 SGHNT, CDR2 YENEEA. The CDR3 contains 16 residues. V gave up 5 bases and J gave up 1 base, with 15 bases separating them. Supplemented by reference TRBV11-3 and TRBJ1-3, the full variable domain reads EAGVVQSPRYKIIEKKQPVAFWCNPISGHNTLYWYLQNLGQGPELLIRYENEEAVDDSQLPKDRFSAERLKGVDSTLKIQPAELGDSAVYLCASSRWTLGSGNTIYFGEGSWLTVV.

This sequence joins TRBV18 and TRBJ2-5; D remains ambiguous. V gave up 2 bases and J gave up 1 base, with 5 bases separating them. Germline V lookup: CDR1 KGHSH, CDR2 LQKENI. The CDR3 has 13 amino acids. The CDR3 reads CASSPNSQETQYF. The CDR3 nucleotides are TGTGCCAGCTCACCAAACAGCCAAGAGACCCAGTACTTC.

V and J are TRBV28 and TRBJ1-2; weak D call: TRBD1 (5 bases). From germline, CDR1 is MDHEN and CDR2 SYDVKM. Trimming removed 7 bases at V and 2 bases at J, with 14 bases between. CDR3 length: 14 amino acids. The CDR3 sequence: CASKGGTLNYGYTF. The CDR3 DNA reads TGTGCCAGCAAGGGCGGGACTCTCAACTATGGCTACACCTTC.

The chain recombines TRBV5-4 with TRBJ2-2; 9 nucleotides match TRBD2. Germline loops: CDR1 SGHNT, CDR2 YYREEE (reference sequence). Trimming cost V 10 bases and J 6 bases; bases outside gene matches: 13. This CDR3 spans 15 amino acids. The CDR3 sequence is CAVGLAGAVAGELFF. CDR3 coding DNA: TGTGCCGTCGGATTAGCGGGAGCGGTTGCCGGGGAGCTGTTTTTT.

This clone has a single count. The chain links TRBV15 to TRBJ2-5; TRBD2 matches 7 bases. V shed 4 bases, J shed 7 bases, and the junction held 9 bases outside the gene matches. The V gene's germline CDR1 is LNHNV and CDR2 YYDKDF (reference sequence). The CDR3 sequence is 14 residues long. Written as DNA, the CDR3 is TGTGCCACCAGCACGGGAGGTGCCGGGGGGACCCAGTACTTC. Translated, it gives CATSTGGAGGTQYF. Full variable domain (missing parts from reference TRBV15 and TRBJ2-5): DAMVIQNPRYQVTQFGKPVTLSCSQTLNHNVMYWYQQKSSQAPKLLFHYYDKDFNNEADTPDNFQSRRPNTSFCFLDIRSPGLGDTAMYLCATSTGGAGGTQYFGPGTRLLVL.

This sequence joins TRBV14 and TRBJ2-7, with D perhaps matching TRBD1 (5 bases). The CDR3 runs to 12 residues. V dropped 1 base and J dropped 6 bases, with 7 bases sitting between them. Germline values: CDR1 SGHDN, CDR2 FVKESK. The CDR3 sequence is CASSQAGLEQYF. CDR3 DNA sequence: TGTGCCAGCAGCCAAGCAGGGCTCGAGCAGTACTTC.

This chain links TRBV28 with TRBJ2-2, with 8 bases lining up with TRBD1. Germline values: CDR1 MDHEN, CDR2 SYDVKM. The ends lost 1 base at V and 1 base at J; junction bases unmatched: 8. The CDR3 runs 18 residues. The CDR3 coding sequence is TGTGCCAGCAGTTTATCCTCCTCTGACAGGGGGAACACCGGGGAGCTGTTTTTT. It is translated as CASSLSSSDRGNTGELFF.